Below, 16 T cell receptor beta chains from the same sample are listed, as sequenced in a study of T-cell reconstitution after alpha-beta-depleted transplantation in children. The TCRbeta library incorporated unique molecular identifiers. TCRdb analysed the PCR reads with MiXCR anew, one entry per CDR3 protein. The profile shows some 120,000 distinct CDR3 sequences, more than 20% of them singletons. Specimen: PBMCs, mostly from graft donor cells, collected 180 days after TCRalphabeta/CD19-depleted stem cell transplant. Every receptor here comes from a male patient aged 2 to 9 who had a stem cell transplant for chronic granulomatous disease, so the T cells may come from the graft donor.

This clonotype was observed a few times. CDR3 bases: TGCGCCAGCAGCTTGGGGGACAGCCGCAATCAGCCCCAGCATTTT. Its translation: CASSLGDSRNQPQHF. This rearrangement joins TRBV5-1 to TRBJ1-5, with TRBD1 matching over 7 bases. This CDR3 has 15 residues. The germline V gene encodes CDR1 SGHRS and CDR2 YFSETQ. J lost 2 bases, V lost 0 bases, and 2 bases had no gene match.

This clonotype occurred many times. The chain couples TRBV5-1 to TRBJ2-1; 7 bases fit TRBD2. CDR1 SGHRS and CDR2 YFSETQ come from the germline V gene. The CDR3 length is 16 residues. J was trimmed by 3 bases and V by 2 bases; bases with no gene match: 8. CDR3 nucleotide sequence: TGCGCCAGCAGCTTAACCCGGACTAGTATCTACAATGAGCAGTTCTTC. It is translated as CASSLTRTSIYNEQFF.

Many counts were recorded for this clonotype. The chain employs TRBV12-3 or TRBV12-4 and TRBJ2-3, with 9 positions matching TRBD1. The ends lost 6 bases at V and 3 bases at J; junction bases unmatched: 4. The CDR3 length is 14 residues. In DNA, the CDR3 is TGTGCCAGCAGGACCGGGACAGGGACAGATACGCAGTATTTT. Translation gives CASRTGTGTDTQYF.

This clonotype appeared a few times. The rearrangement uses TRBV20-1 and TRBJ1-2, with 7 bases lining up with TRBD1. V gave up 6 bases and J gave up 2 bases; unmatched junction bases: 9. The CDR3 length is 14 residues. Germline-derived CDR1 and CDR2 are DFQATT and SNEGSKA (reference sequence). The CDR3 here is CSAIEQGGNYGYTF. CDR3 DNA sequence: TGCAGTGCCATAGAGCAGGGGGGGAACTATGGCTACACCTTC.

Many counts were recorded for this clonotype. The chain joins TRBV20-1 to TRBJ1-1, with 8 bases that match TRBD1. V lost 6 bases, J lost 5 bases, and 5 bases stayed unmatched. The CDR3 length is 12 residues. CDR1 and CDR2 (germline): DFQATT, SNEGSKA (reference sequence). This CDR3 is CSAPTGGTEAFF. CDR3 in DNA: TGCAGTGCCCCCACAGGGGGAACTGAAGCTTTCTTT.

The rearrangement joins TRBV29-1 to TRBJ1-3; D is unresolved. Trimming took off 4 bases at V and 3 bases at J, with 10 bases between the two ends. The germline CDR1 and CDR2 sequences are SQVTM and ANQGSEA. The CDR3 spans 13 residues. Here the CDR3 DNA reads TGCAGCGTTGGGGGATCCGTTGGAAACACCATATATTTT. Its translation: CSVGGSVGNTIYF.

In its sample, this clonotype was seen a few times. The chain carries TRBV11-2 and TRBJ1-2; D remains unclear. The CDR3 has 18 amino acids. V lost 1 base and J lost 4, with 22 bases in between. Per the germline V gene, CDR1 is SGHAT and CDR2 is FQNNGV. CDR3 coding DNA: TGTGCCAGCAGCTTAGGTCTTCGTCGGGTTCAGGAGGCCTATGGCTACACCTTC. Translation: CASSLGLRRVQEAYGYTF.

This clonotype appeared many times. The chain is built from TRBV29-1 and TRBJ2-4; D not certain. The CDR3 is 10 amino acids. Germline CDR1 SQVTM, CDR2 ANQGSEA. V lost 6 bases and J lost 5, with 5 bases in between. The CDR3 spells CSVWENIQYF. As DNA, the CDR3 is TGCAGCGTGTGGGAAAACATTCAGTACTTC.

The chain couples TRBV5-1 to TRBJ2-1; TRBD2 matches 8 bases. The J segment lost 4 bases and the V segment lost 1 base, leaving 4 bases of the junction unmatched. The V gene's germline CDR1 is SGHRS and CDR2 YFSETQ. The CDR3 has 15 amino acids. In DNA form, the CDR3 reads TGCGCCAGCAGCTTGAGTCTAGCGGGTTACAATGAGCAGTTCTTC. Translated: CASSLSLAGYNEQFF.

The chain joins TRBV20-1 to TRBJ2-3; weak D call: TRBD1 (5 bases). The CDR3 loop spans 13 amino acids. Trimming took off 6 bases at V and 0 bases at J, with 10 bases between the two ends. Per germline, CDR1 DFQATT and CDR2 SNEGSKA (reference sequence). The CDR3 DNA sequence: TGCAGTGCGGGCCAGGGAAGCACAGATACGCAGTATTTT. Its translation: CSAGQGSTDTQYF.

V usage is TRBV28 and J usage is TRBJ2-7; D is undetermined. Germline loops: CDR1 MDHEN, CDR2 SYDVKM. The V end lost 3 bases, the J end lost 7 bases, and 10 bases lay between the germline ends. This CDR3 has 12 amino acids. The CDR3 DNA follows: TGTGCCAGCAGTTTGATCCGGAGTGAGCAGTACTTC. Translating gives CASSLIRSEQYF.

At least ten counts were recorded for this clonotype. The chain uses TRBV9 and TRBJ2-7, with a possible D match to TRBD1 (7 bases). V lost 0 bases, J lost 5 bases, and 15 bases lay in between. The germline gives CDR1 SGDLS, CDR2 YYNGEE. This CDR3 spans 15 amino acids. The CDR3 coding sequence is TGTGCCAGCAGCGTAGGTACGCGGGACAGTAACGAGCAGTACTTC. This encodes CASSVGTRDSNEQYF. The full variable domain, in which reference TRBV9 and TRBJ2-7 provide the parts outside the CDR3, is DSGVTQTPKHLITATGQRVTLRCSPRSGDLSVYWYQQSLDQGLQFLIQYYNGEERAKGNILERFSAQQFPDLHSELNLSSLELGDSALYFCASSVGTRDSNEQYFGPGTRLTVT.

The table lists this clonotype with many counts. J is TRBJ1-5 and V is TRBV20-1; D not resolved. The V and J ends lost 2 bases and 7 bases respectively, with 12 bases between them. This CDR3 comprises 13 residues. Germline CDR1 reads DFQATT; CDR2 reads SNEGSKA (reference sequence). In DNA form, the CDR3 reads TGCAGTGCTAGATCGAGGCCGAACCAGCCCCAGCATTTT. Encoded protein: CSARSRPNQPQHF.

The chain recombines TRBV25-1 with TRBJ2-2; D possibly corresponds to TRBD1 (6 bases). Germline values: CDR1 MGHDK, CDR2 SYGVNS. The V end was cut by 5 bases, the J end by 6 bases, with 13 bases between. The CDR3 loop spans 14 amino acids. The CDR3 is CASSSTGSAGELFF. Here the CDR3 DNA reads TGTGCCAGCAGTTCCACAGGGAGCGCCGGGGAGCTGTTTTTT.

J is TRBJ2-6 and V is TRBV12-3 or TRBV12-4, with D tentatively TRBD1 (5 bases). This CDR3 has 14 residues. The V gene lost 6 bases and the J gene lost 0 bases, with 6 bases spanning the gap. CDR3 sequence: CASRTVSGANVLTF. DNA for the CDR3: TGTGCCAGCAGGACAGTCTCTGGGGCCAACGTCCTGACTTTC.

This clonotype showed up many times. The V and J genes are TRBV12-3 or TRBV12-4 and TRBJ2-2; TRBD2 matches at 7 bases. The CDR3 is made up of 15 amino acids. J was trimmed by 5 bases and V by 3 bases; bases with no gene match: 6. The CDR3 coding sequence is TGTGCCAGCAGTTTTGGCGGGAGATTAACCGGGGAGCTGTTTTTT. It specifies CASSFGGRLTGELFF.